The present T cell receptor beta chain was sequenced within a study of identical twins (dated by TCRdb to 2016 to 2017). As for the study more broadly: To test whether fetal clonotypes persist, this study deep-sequenced TCR alpha and beta repertoires from monozygotic twins, from unrelated adults of various ages, and from cord blood. To rule out contamination, the twin experiments were replicated at different times with different library preparation protocols.

Libraries came from 5' RACE. The instrument given in TCRdb is Illumina HiSeq 2000. A universal primer binding site was added through template switching, and the final cDNA carried a unique molecular identifier so that TCR cDNA molecules could be counted accurately. Specific primers in the conserved constant-segment region were used to synthesize first-strand cDNA for the TCR alpha and beta chains. Each cDNA library was double barcoded, with a SMART-Mk sample barcode plus Illumina barcodes, to control for contamination. Two successive PCR steps introduced TruSeq adapter sequences along with Illumina sample barcodes. The TCR alpha and beta cDNA libraries were sequenced on the Illumina HiSeq platform using custom primers. The source study handled its data this way. MiGEC processed the raw reads to extract unique molecular identifiers, while MiXCR was used to determine the CDR3 positions. Recombination models were inferred per individual with the repgenHMM and IGoR tools using an EM algorithm. Shared clonotypes were analyzed with the tcR package in R, and sharing was normalized by the product of cloneset sizes. Out-of-frame nonproductive sequences were analyzed to study raw recombination free of thymic and clonal selection effects. TCRdb applied fastp at Q25 and MiXCR to the public reads, then kept only in-frame beta chains. Merged by CDR3 protein, the rows form single entries marked with the most common genes and DNA. TCRdb, rather than the study authors, made the V and J calls. The sample table shows about 460,000 distinct CDR3 sequences, and 14% are seen once. The top ten constitute about 0.53% of the sample.

Notes on this clonotype: The antigen this receptor binds is unknown. The sample holds no much larger clone one base away, and base qualities are not on file.

General study outcomes and caveats: Because the same donors could not be followed over many years, the conclusions depended on cross-sectional statistical analysis. Out-of-frame TCR alpha sequences shared between twins showed an excess of low generation-probability sequences compared with coincidental sharing between unrelated individuals. Fewer insertions were carried by abundant cord blood beta clonotypes; a weaker similar trend was observed in young adult naive repertoires, while no such trend was observed in memory repertoires. In monozygotic twins, recombination models systematically underestimated out-of-frame TCR alpha sharing, but the models matched the sharing seen between unrelated individuals. In beta out-of-frame sequences, excess twin sharing was weaker, because having fewer shared sequences lowered the signal-to-noise ratio. Zero-insertion analyses could be partly confounded by invariant T cells such as MAIT and iNKT, although diverse VJ usage argued against such confounding for most clonotypes.

Every donor was a healthy Caucasian. Three pairs of female monozygotic twins, all aged roughly 18 to 29 years, were included in the twin cohort. Positive isolation kits from Invitrogen were used to isolate the CD4+ and CD8+ T cell populations. These sequences were also reported in another study, on yellow fever vaccine responses in identical twins. Looking at the second paper: The T cell response to vaccination in identical twins was reported by the authors to appear partly convergent and partly personalized. In identical twins, the study followed T cell clones that responded to the vaccine with precision.

What was sequenced was CD4+ T cells sorted from blood. This receptor was identified in a woman aged 18-29 years in good health.

The CDR3 region has the sequence CASSLGPGESTGELFF. The nucleotide sequence reads as follows: TGTGCCAGCAGCTTAGGTCCGGGAGAGTCAACCGGGGAGCTGTTTTTT. The sequence joins TRBV7-2 to TRBJ2-2; possibly the D gene is TRBD2, per 6 matching bases. V loses 1 base of germline sequence and J loses 5 bases, and the interval between the two ends is 14 bases. Looking up the germline V gene yields CDR1 SGHTA and CDR2 FQGNSA. From the cysteine up to the phenylalanine, the CDR3 has a length of 16 residues. Here the CDR3 DNA is all that survives: 48 bases in frame from base 1.